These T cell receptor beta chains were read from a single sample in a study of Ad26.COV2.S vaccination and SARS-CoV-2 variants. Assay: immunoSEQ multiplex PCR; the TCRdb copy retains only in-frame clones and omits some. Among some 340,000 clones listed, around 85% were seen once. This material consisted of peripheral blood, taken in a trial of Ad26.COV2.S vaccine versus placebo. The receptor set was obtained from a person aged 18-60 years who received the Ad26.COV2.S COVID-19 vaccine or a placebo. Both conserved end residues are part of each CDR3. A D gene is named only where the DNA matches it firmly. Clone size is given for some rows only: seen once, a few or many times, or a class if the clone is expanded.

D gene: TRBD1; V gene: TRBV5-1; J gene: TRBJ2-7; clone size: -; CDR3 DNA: TGCGCCAGCAGCTTCGGACAGGGGCTGGGCGAGCAGTACTTC; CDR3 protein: CASSFGQGLGEQYF
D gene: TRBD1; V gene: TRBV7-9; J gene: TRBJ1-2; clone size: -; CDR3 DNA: TGTGCCAGCAGCTTTGTACAGGGGGCGATTGGCTACACCTTC; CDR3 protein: CASSFVQGAIGYTF
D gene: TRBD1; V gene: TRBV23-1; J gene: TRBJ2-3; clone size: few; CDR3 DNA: TGCGCCAGCAGTCAGGACAGGGCGTCGGTCTTCCAGGATACGCAGTATTTT; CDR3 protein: CASSQDRASVFQDTQYF
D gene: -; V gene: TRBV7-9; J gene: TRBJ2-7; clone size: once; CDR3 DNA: TGTGCCAGCAGCTTAGCAGGGGTTTTATCCTACGAGCAGTACTTC; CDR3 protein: CASSLAGVLSYEQYF
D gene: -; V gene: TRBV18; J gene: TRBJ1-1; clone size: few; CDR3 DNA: TGTGCCAGCTCACCAATTGGGGGTTGGACTGAAGCTTTCTTT; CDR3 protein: CASSPIGGWTEAFF
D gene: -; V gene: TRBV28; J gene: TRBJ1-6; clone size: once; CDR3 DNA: TGTGCCAGCAGTTTGCCCCGTAAAGGCAGGGCGGAGAATTCACCCCTCCACTTT; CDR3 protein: CASSLPRKGRAENSPLHF
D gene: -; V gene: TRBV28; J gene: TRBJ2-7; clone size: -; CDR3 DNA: TGTGCCAGTAGGCCCTGGGGGAGTTCGGCCTACGAGCAGTACTTC; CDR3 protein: CASRPWGSSAYEQYF
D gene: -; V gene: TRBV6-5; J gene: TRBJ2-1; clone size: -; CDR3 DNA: TGTGCCAGCACCTTCCTCCCGACAGCTGCGAATGAGCAGTTCTTC; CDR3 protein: CASTFLPTAANEQFF
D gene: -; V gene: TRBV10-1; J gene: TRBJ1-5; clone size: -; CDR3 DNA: TGCGCCAGCAGTGAGTCAATCGGGGGGTATAGCAATCAGCCCCAGCATTTT; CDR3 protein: CASSESIGGYSNQPQHF
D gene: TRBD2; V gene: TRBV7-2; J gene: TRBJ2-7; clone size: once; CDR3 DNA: TGTGCCAGCAGCTGGAGGACTAGCGGGGGGGCCTACGAGCAGTACTTC; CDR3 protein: CASSWRTSGGAYEQYF
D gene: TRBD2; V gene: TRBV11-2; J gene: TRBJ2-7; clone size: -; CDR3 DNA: TGTGCCAGCAGCCTAGACCCAGGGCGGGAGGGCTACGAGCAGTACTTC; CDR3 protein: CASSLDPGREGYEQYF
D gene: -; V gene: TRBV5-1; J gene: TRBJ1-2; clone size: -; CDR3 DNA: TGCGCCAGCTCTAACGACCAAGGGCCCTACCACACCTTC; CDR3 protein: CASSNDQGPYHTF
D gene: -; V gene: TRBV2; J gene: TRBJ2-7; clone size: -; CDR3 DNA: TGTGCCAGCAGTGACTTGGGACTCTACGAGCAGTACTTC; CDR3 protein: CASSDLGLYEQYF
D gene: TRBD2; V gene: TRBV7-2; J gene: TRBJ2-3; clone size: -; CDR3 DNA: TGTGCCAGCAGCATTCGACTAGCGGGGAGCACAGATACGCAGTATTTT; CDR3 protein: CASSIRLAGSTDTQYF
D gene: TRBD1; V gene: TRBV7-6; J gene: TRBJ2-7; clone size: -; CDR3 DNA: TGTGCCAGCAGCTTAGTAGGGCAGGGGGCCTACGAGCAGTACTTC; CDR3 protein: CASSLVGQGAYEQYF
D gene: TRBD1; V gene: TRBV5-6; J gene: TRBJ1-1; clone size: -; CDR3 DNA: TGTGCCAGCAGCGACTCAGGGGGTGGAGGTGAAGCTTTCTTT; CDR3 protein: CASSDSGGGGEAFF
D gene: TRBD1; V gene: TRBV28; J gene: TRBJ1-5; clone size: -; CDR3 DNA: TGTGCCAGCAGTTCGGGACAGAACAATCAGCCCCAGCATTTT; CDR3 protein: CASSSGQNNQPQHF
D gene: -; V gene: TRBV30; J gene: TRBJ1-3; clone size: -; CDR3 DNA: TGTGCCTGGAGTCAGACGGGCTCTGGAAACACCATATATTTT; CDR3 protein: CAWSQTGSGNTIYF
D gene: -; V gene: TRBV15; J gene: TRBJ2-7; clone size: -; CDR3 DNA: TGTGCCACCAGCAGAGATCTCTCCTACGAGCAGTACTTC; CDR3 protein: CATSRDLSYEQYF
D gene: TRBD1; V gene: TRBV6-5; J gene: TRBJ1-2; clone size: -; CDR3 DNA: TGTGCCAGCAGTTACTCGACGGGACAGGGATACTATGGCTACACCTTC; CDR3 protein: CASSYSTGQGYYGYTF
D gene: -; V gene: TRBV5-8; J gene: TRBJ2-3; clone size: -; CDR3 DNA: TGTGCCAGCAGCTTCTCCGGAGACAGATACCACACAGATACGCAGTATTTT; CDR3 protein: CASSFSGDRYHTDTQYF
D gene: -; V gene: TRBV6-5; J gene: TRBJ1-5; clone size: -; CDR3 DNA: TGTGCCAGCATGAGGGGGATCAATCAGCCCCAGCATTTT; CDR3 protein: CASMRGINQPQHF
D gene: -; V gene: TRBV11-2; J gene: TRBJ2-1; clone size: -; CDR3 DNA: TGTGCCAGCAGCTTATGGCAGGGCCTAGGCAATGAGCAGTTCTTC; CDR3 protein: CASSLWQGLGNEQFF
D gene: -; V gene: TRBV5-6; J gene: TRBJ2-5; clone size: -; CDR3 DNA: TGTGCCAGCAGCTTGGGGGTTAGTCGGAAGACCCAGTACTTC; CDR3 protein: CASSLGVSRKTQYF
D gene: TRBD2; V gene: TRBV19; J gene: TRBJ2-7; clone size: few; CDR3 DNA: TGTGCCAGTAGTATGAGTCTAGCGGGGGGTTGCTCCTACGAGCAGTACTTC; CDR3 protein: CASSMSLAGGCSYEQYF
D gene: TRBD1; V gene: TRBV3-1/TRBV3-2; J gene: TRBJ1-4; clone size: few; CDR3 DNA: TGTGCCAGCAGCCCTGGAGGGGGCGCTTATGAAAAACTGTTTTTT; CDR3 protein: CASSPGGGAYEKLFF
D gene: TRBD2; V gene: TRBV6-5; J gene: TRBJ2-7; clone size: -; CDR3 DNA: TGTGCCAGCTATCCATTAGCGGGCGGCCGCCACGAGCAGTACTTC; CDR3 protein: CASYPLAGGRHEQYF
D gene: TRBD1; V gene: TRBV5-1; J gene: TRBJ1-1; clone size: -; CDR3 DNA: TGCGCCAGCAGCTCCCAGGGGGCTTCAGCTGAAGCTTTCTTT; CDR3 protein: CASSSQGASAEAFF
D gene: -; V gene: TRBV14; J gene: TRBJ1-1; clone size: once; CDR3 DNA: TGTGCCAGCAGCCGGTTGGGTCCGACTATTAACACTGAAGCTTTCTTT; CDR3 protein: CASSRLGPTINTEAFF
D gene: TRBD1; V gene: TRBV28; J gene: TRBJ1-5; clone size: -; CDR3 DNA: TGTGCCAGCAGTCGCGAGACAGGGTTTAGCAATCAGCCCCAGCATTTT; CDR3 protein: CASSRETGFSNQPQHF
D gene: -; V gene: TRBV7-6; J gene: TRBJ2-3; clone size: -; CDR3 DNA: TGTGCCAGCAGCTCTTTTCCGGTGGGGTTTAGCACAGATACGCAGTATTTT; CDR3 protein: CASSSFPVGFSTDTQYF
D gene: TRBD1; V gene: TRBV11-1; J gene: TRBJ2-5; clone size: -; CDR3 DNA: TGTGCCAGCAGCTTAGTCTGGGGACAGGGTGTGGAGACCCAGTACTTC; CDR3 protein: CASSLVWGQGVETQYF
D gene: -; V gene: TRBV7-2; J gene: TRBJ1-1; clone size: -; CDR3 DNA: TGTGCCAGCAGCTTGGACAGAAACACTGAAGCTTTCTTT; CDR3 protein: CASSLDRNTEAFF
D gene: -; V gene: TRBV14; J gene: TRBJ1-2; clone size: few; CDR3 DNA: TGTGCCAGCAGCCAAGGGGGATACTATGGCTACACCTTC; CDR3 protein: CASSQGGYYGYTF
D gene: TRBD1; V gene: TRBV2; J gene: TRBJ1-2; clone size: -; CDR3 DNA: TGTGCCAGTACCCTGGGACAGGGAGCTGGCTACACCTTC; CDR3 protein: CASTLGQGAGYTF
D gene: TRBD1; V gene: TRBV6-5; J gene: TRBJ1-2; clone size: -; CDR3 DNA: TGTGCCAGCAGAAAAGGGACAGGCTTTGATGGCTACACCTTC; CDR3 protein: CASRKGTGFDGYTF
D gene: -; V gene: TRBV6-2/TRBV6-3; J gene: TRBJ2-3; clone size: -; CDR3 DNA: TGTGCCAGCAGTTACGGACCTTCTCATTTGGGGACAGATACGCAGTATTTT; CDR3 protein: CASSYGPSHLGTDTQYF
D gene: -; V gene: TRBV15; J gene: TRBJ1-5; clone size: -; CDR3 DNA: TGTGCCACCAGCACAAAGGTGGGGGTTGCTAGGCTCGGGGGTCCCAATCAGCCCCAGCATTTT; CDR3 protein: CATSTKVGVARLGGPNQPQHF
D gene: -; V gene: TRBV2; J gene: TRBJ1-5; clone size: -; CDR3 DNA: TGTGCCAGCAGTGAAACCCCTCCAAGGGGCAATCAGCCCCAGCATTTT; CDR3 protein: CASSETPPRGNQPQHF
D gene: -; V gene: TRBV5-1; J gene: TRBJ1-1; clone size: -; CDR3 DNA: TGCGCCAGCAGCTTGGCCTTGGGTGGTGAAGCTTTCTTT; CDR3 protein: CASSLALGGEAFF
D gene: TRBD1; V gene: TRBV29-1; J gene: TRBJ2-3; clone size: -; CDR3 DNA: TGCAGCGTTGGGACAGGGGGCTTGGGCACAGATACGCAGTATTTT; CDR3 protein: CSVGTGGLGTDTQYF
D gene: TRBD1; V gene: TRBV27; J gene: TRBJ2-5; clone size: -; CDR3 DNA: TGTGCCAGTCGTGCGTCACAGGGGAACCAAGAGACCCAGTACTTC; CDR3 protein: CASRASQGNQETQYF